This T cell receptor beta chain was profiled in a study of cytomegalovirus exposure and HLA in healthy donors. The overall study: Earlier sequencing of some 170 million T cells yielded 120 million or so unique TCR beta sequences.

Study findings and constraints: HLA restriction was apparent for most CMV-associated TCR beta chains in a later analysis.

About this clone itself: Its antigen is still unknown.

The CDR3 contains 15 residues. Germline V CDR1 and CDR2: LNHDA, SQIVND (reference sequence). With 6 bases removed from V and 3 bases from J, the gap between germline ends came to 18 bases. PCR primers comprised 60 Vbeta and 13 Jbeta primers. Repertoires were generated with immunoSEQ multiplex PCR, while TCRdb's copy carries only in-frame clones and drops some. The sample has fewer than 250,000 clones, 75% to 90% seen once. This clonotype was sampled from a man aged 30-40 years in good health and CMV-seronegative. V and J are TRBV19 and TRBJ2-7; D uncertain. The sequenced sample was PBMCs. For the CDR3, the DNA is TGTGCCAGTAGCTGGAGTGATACACCGGACTACGAGCAGTACTTC. Translation gives CASSWSDTPDYEQYF.